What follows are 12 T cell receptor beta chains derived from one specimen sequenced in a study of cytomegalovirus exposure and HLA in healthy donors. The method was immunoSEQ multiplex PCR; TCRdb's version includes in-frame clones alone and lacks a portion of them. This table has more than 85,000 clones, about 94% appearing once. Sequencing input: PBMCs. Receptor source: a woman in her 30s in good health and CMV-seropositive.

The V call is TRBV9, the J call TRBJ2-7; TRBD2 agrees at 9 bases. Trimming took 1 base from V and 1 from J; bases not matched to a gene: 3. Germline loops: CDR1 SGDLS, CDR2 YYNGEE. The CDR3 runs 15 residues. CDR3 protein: CASSVSGRHSYEQYF. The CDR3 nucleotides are TGTGCCAGCAGCGTAAGCGGGAGGCATTCCTACGAGCAGTACTTC.

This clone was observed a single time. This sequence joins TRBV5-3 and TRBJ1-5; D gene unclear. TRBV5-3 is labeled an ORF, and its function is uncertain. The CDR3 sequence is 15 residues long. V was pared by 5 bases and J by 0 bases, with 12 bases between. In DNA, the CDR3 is TGTGCCAGAAGACGGCAGGAATATAGCAATCAGCCCCAGCATTTT. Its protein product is CARRRQEYSNQPQHF.

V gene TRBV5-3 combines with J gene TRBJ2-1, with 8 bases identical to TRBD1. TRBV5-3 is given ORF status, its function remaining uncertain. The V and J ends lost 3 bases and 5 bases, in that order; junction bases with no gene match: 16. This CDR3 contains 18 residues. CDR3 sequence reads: CARSYRDRPKTDDNEQFF. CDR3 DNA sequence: TGTGCCAGAAGCTATAGGGACAGGCCGAAAACGGATGACAATGAGCAGTTCTTC.

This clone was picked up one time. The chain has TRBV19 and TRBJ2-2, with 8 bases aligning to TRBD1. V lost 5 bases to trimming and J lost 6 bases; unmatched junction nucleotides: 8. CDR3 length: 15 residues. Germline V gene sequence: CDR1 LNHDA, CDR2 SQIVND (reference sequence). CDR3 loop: CASSSRTGYPGELFF. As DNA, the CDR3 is TGTGCCAGTAGTTCGCGGACAGGGTACCCCGGGGAGCTGTTTTTT.

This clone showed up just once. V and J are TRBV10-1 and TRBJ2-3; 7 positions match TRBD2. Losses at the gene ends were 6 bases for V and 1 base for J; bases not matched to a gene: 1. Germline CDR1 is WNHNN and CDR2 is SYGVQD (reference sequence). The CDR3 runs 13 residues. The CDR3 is CASSRGGTDTQYF. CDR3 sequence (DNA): TGCGCCAGCAGCCGGGGGGGCACAGATACGCAGTATTTT.

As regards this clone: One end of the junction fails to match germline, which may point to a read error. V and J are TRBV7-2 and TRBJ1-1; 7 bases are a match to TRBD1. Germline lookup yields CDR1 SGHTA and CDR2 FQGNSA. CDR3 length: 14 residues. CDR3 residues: CASSKTGSRTEVFF. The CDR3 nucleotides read TGTGCCAGCAGCAAGACAGGGTCGAGAACTGAAGTTTTCTTT.

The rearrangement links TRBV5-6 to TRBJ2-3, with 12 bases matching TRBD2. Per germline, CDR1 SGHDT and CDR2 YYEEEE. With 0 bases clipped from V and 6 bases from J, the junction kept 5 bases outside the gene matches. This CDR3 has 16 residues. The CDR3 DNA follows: TGTGCCAGCAGCTTGGGGCTAGCGGGAGGGCCTGATACGCAGTATTTT. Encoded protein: CASSLGLAGGPDTQYF.

The CDR3 sequence is CASSLGQFRPQHF. The CDR3 DNA reads as TGTGCCAGCAGCTTGGGACAATTTCGGCCCCAGCATTTT. The chain is built from TRBV7-2 and TRBJ1-5; D is possibly TRBD1 (6 bases). The germline CDR1 and CDR2 sequences are SGHTA and FQGNSA. V was shortened by 3 bases and J by 9 bases, with 12 bases between the two germline ends. CDR3 length equals 13 residues. Full variable domain (missing parts from reference TRBV7-2 and TRBJ1-5): GAGVSQSPSNKVTEKGKDVELRCDPISGHTALYWYRQSLGQGLEFLIYFQGNSAPDKSGLPSDRFSAERTGGSVSTLTIQRTQQEDSAVYLCASSLGQFRPQHFGDGTRLSIL.

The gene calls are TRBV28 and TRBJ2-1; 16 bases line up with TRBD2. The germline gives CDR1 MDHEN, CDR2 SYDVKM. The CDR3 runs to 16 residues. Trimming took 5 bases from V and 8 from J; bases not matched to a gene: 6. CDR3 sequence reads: CASSLMGLAGGDEQFF. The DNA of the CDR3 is TGTGCCAGCAGTCTCATGGGACTAGCGGGAGGGGATGAGCAGTTCTTC.

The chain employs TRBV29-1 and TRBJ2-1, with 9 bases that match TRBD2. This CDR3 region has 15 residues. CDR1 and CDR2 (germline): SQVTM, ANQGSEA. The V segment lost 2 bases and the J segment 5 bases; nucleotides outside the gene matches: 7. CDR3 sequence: CSVEWLAGVDNEQFF. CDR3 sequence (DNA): TGCAGCGTTGAATGGTTAGCGGGAGTCGACAATGAGCAGTTCTTC.

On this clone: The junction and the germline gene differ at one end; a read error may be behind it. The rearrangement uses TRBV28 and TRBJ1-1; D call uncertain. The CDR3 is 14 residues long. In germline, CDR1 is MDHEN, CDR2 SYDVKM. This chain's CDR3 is CASRPNSDTRGPSF. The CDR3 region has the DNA TGTGCCAGCAGGCCGAACTCCGACACGAGAGGGCCAAGTTTT. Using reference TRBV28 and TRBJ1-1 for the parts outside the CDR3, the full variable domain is DVKVTQSSRYLVKRTGEKVFLECVQDMDHENMFWYRQDPGLGLRLIYFSYDVKMKEKGDIPEGYSVSREKKERFSLILESASTNQTSMYLCASRPNSDTRGPSFGQGTRLTVV.

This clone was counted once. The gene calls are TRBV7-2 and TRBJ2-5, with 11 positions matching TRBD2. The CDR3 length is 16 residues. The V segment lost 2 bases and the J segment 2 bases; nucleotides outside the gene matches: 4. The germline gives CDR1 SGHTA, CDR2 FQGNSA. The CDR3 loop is CASSLKGLAVQETQYF. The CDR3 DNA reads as TGTGCCAGCAGCTTAAAGGGACTAGCGGTACAAGAGACCCAGTACTTC.